The next 27 T cell receptor beta chains were all read from a single sample in a study of blood T cell repertoires in COVID-19. Some clones are missing from TCRdb's copy, which holds only in-frame ones; the method was immunoSEQ multiplex PCR. The table includes 60,000 to 85,000 clones, 75% to 85% detected once. Material for sequencing was peripheral blood. Receptors originate from a man aged 70-80 years who had recovered from COVID-19.

This chain connects TRBV5-1 to TRBJ2-2, with 7 positions matching TRBD2. V was clipped by 3 bases and J by 2 bases; unmatched bases: 1. Germline-derived CDR1 and CDR2 are SGHRS and YFSETQ. The CDR3 runs 14 residues. For the CDR3, the DNA is TGCGCCAGCAGCTCTAGCGGTAACACCGGGGAGCTGTTTTTT. It is translated as CASSSSGNTGELFF.

The chain is built from TRBV29-1 and TRBJ2-3; TRBD2 is a possible D gene (5 bases). From germline, CDR1 is SQVTM and CDR2 ANQGSEA. V lost 4 bases and J lost 3, with 8 bases in between. The CDR3 length is 12 residues. This CDR3 reads CSVVRGTDTQYF. Written as DNA, the CDR3 is TGCAGCGTTGTACGGGGAACAGATACGCAGTATTTT.

In this sample, this clone turned up a few times. The V gene is TRBV28, the J gene TRBJ2-1; 7 bases fit TRBD1. Trimming took 5 bases from V and 5 from J; bases not matched to a gene: 6. The germline V gene has CDR1 MDHEN and CDR2 SYDVKM. The CDR3 has 14 residues. The DNA for the CDR3 is TGTGCCAGCAGTGTCGGGACAGCGGACAATGAGCAGTTCTTC. It encodes CASSVGTADNEQFF.

This sequence joins TRBV9 and TRBJ2-5; D possibly corresponds to TRBD2 (5 bases). Per germline, CDR1 SGDLS and CDR2 YYNGEE. V was shortened by 2 bases and J by 0 bases, with 11 bases between the two germline ends. The CDR3 consists of 15 residues. CDR3 DNA: TGTGCCAGCAGCGTGGCGGGTTTGAACCAAGAGACCCAGTACTTC. Residues: CASSVAGLNQETQYF.

The chain has TRBV4-2 and TRBJ1-5; 10 bases are a match to TRBD1. The CDR3 is 16 amino acids. V shed 5 bases and J 2 bases; nucleotides not matched to a gene: 6. The germline gives CDR1 LGHNA, CDR2 YNFKEQ. The CDR3 nucleotides are TGTGCCAGCAGCTCCCGGGACAGGGGTGGCAATCAGCCCCAGCATTTT. This translates into CASSSRDRGGNQPQHF.

This clone was seen once. V and J are TRBV19 and TRBJ2-7; no clear D. This CDR3 has 13 residues. Trimming took off 3 bases at V and 3 bases at J, with 9 bases between the two ends. Germline CDR1 reads LNHDA; CDR2 reads SQIVND (reference sequence). CDR3 DNA sequence: TGTGCCAGTAGTATCGCCCCCGGCTACGAGCAGTACTTC. Translating it yields CASSIAPGYEQYF.

This chain joins TRBV4-1 and TRBJ2-2; TRBD1 might be the D (6 bases). Germline assignment: CDR1 MGHRA and CDR2 YSYEKL. The V end was cut by 4 bases, the J end by 1 base, with 10 bases between. This CDR3 region has 15 residues. The CDR3 DNA sequence: TGCGCCAGCAGCCCTCCGGGACAGAACACCGGGGAGCTGTTTTTT. It yields the protein CASSPPGQNTGELFF.

This clone was recorded once. At one end the junction does not follow the germline gene, possibly because of a read error. This CDR3 is CVSSYGSTTGGTEAFF. CDR3 nucleotide sequence: TGTGTCAGCAGTTACGGAAGTACGACGGGGGGCACTGAAGCTTTCTTT. The chain uses TRBV6-5 and TRBJ1-1; D perhaps matches TRBD1 (5 bases). CDR3 length equals 16 residues. Germline V gene lookup returns CDR1 MNHEY and CDR2 SVGAGI.

The chain is built from TRBV28 and TRBJ2-1, with a weak D call TRBD1 (6 bases). The CDR3 runs to 16 residues. Trimming took 2 bases from V and 7 from J, leaving 18 bases between them. Germline V gene data show CDR1 as MDHEN and CDR2 as SYDVKM. The CDR3 region has the DNA TGTGCCAGCAGTTTACGTCAGGGGTCCCCGGGTAATGAGCAGTTCTTC. Amino acid sequence: CASSLRQGSPGNEQFF. Complete variable domain (other parts from reference TRBV28 and TRBJ2-1): DVKVTQSSRYLVKRTGEKVFLECVQDMDHENMFWYRQDPGLGLRLIYFSYDVKMKEKGDIPEGYSVSREKKERFSLILESASTNQTSMYLCASSLRQGSPGNEQFFGPGTRLTVL.

The rearrangement links TRBV7-2 to TRBJ2-7, with 11 positions matching TRBD1. Germline CDR1 reads SGHTA; CDR2 reads FQGNSA. CDR3 length: 15 amino acids. The junction had 4 bases not matched to a gene; V was cut back by 3 bases and J by 3 bases. The CDR3 nucleotides are TGTGCCAGCAGCTTGGACAGGGGGCCCCACTACGAGCAGTACTTC. As protein: CASSLDRGPHYEQYF.

The table lists this clone with many counts. This chain connects TRBV7-2 to TRBJ2-7, with D perhaps matching TRBD2 (6 bases). The CDR3 covers 14 residues. The germline V and J ends were trimmed by 3 bases and 2 bases, with 11 bases remaining between them. Germline CDR1 and CDR2: SGHTA and FQGNSA. CDR3 protein: CASSLSGGTYEQYF. CDR3 sequence (DNA): TGTGCCAGCAGCTTGTCTGGCGGGACCTACGAGCAGTACTTC. Together with reference TRBV7-2 and TRBJ2-7, the CDR3 gives the full variable domain: GAGVSQSPSNKVTEKGKDVELRCDPISGHTALYWYRQSLGQGLEFLIYFQGNSAPDKSGLPSDRFSAERTGGSVSTLTIQRTQQEDSAVYLCASSLSGGTYEQYFGPGTRLTVT.

The chain carries TRBV9 and TRBJ2-7, with TRBD2 matching over 10 bases. The V gene end was trimmed by 4 bases and the J gene end by 0 bases; junction bases not matched to a gene: 16. Germline-derived CDR1 and CDR2 are SGDLS and YYNGEE. The length of the CDR3 is 19 residues. The DNA of the CDR3 is TGTGCCAGCAGCAGCACTCAACTAGCGGGGCTAGAAAGCTCCTACGAGCAGTACTTC. It encodes CASSSTQLAGLESSYEQYF.

This clone was seen only a few times. This chain uses TRBV28 with TRBJ2-3, with 16 bases matching TRBD2. The ends lost 3 bases at V and 7 bases at J; junction bases unmatched: 13. Germline V gene sequence: CDR1 MDHEN, CDR2 SYDVKM. This CDR3 comprises 19 residues. The CDR3 loop reads CASSFRQGLAGGPMYTQYF. The DNA for the CDR3 is TGTGCCAGCAGTTTTCGCCAGGGACTAGCGGGAGGGCCCATGTATACGCAGTATTTT.

The gene calls are TRBV28 and TRBJ2-5, with D hard to call. Per germline, CDR1 MDHEN and CDR2 SYDVKM. The V and J ends lost 5 bases and 1 base respectively, with 11 bases between them. CDR3 size: 14 residues. DNA for the CDR3: TGTGCCAGCAGTAAGACACCGTTCCAAGAGACCCAGTACTTC. Translated: CASSKTPFQETQYF.

J is TRBJ1-2 and V is TRBV10-3; TRBD1 might be the D (5 bases). V was pared by 0 bases and J by 8 bases, with 16 bases between. Germline-derived CDR1 and CDR2 are ENHRY and SYGVKD. The CDR3 runs 15 residues. The CDR3 coding sequence is TGTGCCATCAGTGAGTCGGCGGGGGGTCCCAACGGCTACACCTTC. Residues: CAISESAGGPNGYTF.

V is TRBV6-4 and J is TRBJ2-2; D possibly corresponds to TRBD2 (5 bases). Germline V CDR1 and CDR2: MRHNA, SNTAGT. With 9 bases removed from V and 4 bases from J, the gap between germline ends came to 9 bases. The CDR3 length is 12 residues. The CDR3 spells CASGSGTGELFF. CDR3 sequence (DNA): TGTGCCAGTGGGAGCGGCACCGGGGAGCTGTTTTTT.

The V call is TRBV19, the J call TRBJ1-1; 8 bases match TRBD1. The V gene's germline CDR1 is LNHDA and CDR2 SQIVND (reference sequence). This CDR3 contains 14 residues. The J segment lost 5 bases and the V segment lost 5 bases, leaving 7 bases of the junction unmatched. This CDR3 reads CASSFQGARTEAFF. The CDR3, as DNA: TGTGCCAGTAGTTTCCAGGGGGCGCGTACTGAAGCTTTCTTT. Full variable domain (outside the CDR3, taken from reference TRBV19 and TRBJ1-1): DGGITQSPKYLFRKEGQNVTLSCEQNLNHDAMYWYRQDPGQGLRLIYYSQIVNDFQKGDIAEGYSVSREKKESFPLTVTSAQKNPTAFYLCASSFQGARTEAFFGQGTRLTVV.

This chain links TRBV5-5 with TRBJ1-3; D is undetermined. The CDR3 spans 16 residues. Between the trimmed V and J ends, which lost 1 base and 0 bases, there was a span of 11 bases. Germline CDR1 is SGHKS and CDR2 is YYEKEE (reference sequence). As DNA, the CDR3 is TGTGCCAGCAGCTTGTCCCCGGGAGACTCTGGAAACACCATATATTTT. This encodes CASSLSPGDSGNTIYF.

The J gene is TRBJ1-1, the V gene TRBV24-1; 10 nucleotides align to TRBD1. Germline CDR1 reads KGHDR; CDR2 reads SFDVKD. With 2 bases clipped from V and 5 bases from J, the junction kept 7 bases outside the gene matches. This CDR3 is built from 16 residues. The CDR3 DNA reads TGTGCCACCAGTGATTCCCGGGACAGGGGACGGACTGAAGCTTTCTTT. Translation: CATSDSRDRGRTEAFF.

This sequence joins TRBV25-1 and TRBJ2-7; D not certain. Deletions cut 7 bases from V and 2 bases from J, with 6 bases between. CDR3 length: 11 amino acids. From germline, CDR1 is MGHDK and CDR2 SYGVNS. CDR3 in amino acids: CASTGTYEQYF. CDR3 bases: TGTGCCAGCACAGGAACCTACGAGCAGTACTTC.

The chain joins TRBV4-2 to TRBJ1-2; 9 bases are shared with TRBD1. After removal of 1 base from V and 4 bases from J, the junction contained 7 bases not matched to a gene. Germline lookup yields CDR1 LGHNA and CDR2 YNFKEQ. This CDR3 region has 16 residues. CDR3 nucleotides: TGTGCCAGCAGCCAAGGGGACAGGGTTTCCAGCTATGGCTACACCTTC. It encodes CASSQGDRVSSYGYTF.

This sequence joins TRBV6-5 and TRBJ2-5; tentative D call: TRBD1 (6 bases). This CDR3 is built from 12 residues. Trimming pared 5 bases from V and 4 bases from J, leaving 8 bases between. From germline, CDR1 is MNHEY and CDR2 SVGAGI. CDR3 coding DNA: TGTGCCAGCAGTAGGGACACAGAGACCCAGTACTTC. Its translation is CASSRDTETQYF.

In this sample, this clone turned up once. This chain uses TRBV19 with TRBJ2-1, with TRBD2 identical over 8 bases. The V and J ends lost 2 bases and 9 bases, in that order; junction bases with no gene match: 6. CDR1 is LNHDA and CDR2 is SQIVND in the germline V gene (reference sequence). This CDR3 is 14 amino acids long. CDR3 coding DNA: TGTGCCAGTAGTATACTCGGGAGGGGGTCTGAGCAGTTCTTC. Translating gives CASSILGRGSEQFF.

CDR3 in amino acids: CASSSNSRTGELFF. The CDR3, as DNA: TGTGCCAGCAGCTCCAATAGCAGAACCGGGGAGCTGTTTTTT. The chain uses TRBV11-2 and TRBJ2-2; D is unresolved. CDR1 is SGHAT and CDR2 is FQNNGV in the germline V gene. V was pared by 4 bases and J by 5 bases, with 11 bases between. This CDR3 has 14 residues.

This rearrangement joins TRBV4-1 to TRBJ1-4; tentative D call: TRBD1 (5 bases). The CDR3 length is 14 residues. The V gene's germline CDR1 is MGHRA and CDR2 YSYEKL. V dropped 0 bases and J dropped 8 bases, with 10 bases sitting between them. CDR3 protein: CASSQEQGREKLFF. The CDR3 nucleotides read TGCGCCAGCAGCCAAGAGCAGGGCAGGGAAAAACTGTTTTTT.

The rearrangement uses TRBV6-2 or TRBV6-3 and TRBJ1-3; maybe TRBD1 (5 bases). The germline CDR1 and CDR2 sequences are MNHEY and SVGEGT. V lost 4 bases to trimming and J lost 0 bases, with 10 bases between them. The CDR3 loop spans 15 amino acids. The DNA for the CDR3 is TGTGCCAGCAGTTCCCCGGGACTCTCTGGAAACACCATATATTTT. The encoded protein is CASSSPGLSGNTIYF.

J is TRBJ1-5 and V is TRBV27, with 9 bases fitting TRBD1. Germline V gives CDR1 MNHEY, CDR2 SMNVEV (reference sequence). The CDR3 has 15 residues. Trimming took 10 bases from V and 4 from J; bases not matched to a gene: 11. DNA of the CDR3: TGTGCCAACCCACAGAAAGGGACAGGGAATCAGCCCCAGCATTTT. Residues: CANPQKGTGNQPQHF.